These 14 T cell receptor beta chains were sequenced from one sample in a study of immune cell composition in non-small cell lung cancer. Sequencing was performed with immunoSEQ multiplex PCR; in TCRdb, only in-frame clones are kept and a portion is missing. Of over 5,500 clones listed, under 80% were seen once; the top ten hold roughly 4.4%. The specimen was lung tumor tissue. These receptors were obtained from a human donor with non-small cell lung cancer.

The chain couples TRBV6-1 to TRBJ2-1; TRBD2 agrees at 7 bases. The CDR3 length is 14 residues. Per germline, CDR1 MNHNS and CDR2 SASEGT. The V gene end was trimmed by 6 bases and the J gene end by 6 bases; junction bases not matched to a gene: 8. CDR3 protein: CASSTLWTSNEQFF. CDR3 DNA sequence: TGTGCCAGCAGCACCCTGTGGACTAGCAATGAGCAGTTCTTC.

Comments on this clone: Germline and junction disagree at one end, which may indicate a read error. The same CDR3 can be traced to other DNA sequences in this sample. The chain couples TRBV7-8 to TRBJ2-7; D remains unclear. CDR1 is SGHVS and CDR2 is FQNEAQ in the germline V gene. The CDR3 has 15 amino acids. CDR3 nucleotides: TGCGCCAGCAGCTTAGGTACCAGCGCCTCCTACGAGCAGTACTTC. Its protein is CASSLGTSASYEQYF.

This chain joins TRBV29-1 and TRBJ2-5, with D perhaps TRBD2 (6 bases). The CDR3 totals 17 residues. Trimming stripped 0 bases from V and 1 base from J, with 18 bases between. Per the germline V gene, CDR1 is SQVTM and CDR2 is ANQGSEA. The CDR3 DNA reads TGCAGCGTTGAAGATCCATTTAAGGGCGGGACCCAAGAGACCCAGTACTTC. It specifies CSVEDPFKGGTQETQYF.

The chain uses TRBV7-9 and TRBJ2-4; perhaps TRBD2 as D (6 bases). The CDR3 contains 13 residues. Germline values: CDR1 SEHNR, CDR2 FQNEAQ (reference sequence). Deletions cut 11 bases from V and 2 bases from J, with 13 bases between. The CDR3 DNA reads TGTGCCCTCGAGGCGGGGACCAAAAACATTCAGTACTTC. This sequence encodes CALEAGTKNIQYF. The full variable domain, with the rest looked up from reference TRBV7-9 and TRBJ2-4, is DTGVSQNPRHKITKRGQNVTFRCDPISEHNRLYWYRQTLGQGPEFLTYFQNEAQLEKSRLLSDRFSAERPKGSFSTLEIQRTEQGDSAMYLCALEAGTKNIQYFGAGTRLSVL.

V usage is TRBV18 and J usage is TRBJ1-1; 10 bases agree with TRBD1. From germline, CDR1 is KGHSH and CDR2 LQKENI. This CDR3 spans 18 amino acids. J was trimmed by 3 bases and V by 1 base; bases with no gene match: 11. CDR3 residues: CASSPLSFSGTGDTEAFF. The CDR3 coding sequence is TGTGCCAGCTCACCACTGTCTTTCTCGGGGACAGGGGACACTGAAGCTTTCTTT.

CDR3 protein: CASSLVGRGGTEAFF. Here the CDR3 DNA reads TGTGCCAGCAGCTTAGTGGGCAGGGGTGGCACTGAAGCTTTCTTT. The rearrangement uses TRBV7-9 and TRBJ1-1; D might be TRBD1 (6 bases). The germline CDR1 and CDR2 sequences are SEHNR and FQNEAQ (reference sequence). Trimming took off 1 base at V and 4 bases at J, with 13 bases between the two ends. The CDR3 extends over 15 amino acids. The complete variable domain, with remaining parts taken from reference TRBV7-9 and TRBJ1-1, reads DTGVSQNPRHKITKRGQNVTFRCDPISEHNRLYWYRQTLGQGPEFLTYFQNEAQLEKSRLLSDRFSAERPKGSFSTLEIQRTEQGDSAMYLCASSLVGRGGTEAFFGQGTRLTVV.

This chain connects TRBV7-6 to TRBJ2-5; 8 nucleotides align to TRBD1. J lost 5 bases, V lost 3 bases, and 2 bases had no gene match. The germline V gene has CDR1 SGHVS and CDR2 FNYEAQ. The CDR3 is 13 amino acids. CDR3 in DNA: TGTGCCAGCAGCTTGGACAGGGCCGAGACCCAGTACTTC. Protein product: CASSLDRAETQYF.

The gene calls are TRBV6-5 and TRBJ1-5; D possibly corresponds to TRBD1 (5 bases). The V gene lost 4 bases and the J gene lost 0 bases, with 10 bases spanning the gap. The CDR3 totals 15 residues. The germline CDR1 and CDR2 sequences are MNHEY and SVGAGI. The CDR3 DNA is TGTGCCAGCAGTTCTAGGGGTAATAGCAATCAGCCCCAGCATTTT. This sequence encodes CASSSRGNSNQPQHF.

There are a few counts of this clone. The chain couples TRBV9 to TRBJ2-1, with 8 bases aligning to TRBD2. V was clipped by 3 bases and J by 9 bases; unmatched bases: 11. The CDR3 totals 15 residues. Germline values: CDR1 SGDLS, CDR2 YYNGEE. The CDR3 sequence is CASSAKSGGGGEQFF. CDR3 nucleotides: TGTGCCAGCAGCGCAAAGAGCGGGGGCGGAGGTGAGCAGTTCTTC.

The CDR3 region has the DNA TGTGCCAGCAGTCCCAGGGCTAGGGGCTACACCTTC. It encodes CASSPRARGYTF. The chain combines TRBV28 with TRBJ1-2; D might be TRBD1 (5 bases). Germline CDR1 and CDR2: MDHEN and SYDVKM. V dropped 5 bases and J dropped 8 bases, with 12 bases sitting between them. The CDR3 runs to 12 residues.

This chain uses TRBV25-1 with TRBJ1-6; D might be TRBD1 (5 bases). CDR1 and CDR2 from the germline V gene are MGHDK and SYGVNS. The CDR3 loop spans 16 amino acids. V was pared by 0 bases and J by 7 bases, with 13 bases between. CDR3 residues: CASSEYRPGLNSPLHF. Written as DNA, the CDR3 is TGTGCCAGCAGTGAATATAGACCAGGGCTCAATTCACCCCTCCACTTT.

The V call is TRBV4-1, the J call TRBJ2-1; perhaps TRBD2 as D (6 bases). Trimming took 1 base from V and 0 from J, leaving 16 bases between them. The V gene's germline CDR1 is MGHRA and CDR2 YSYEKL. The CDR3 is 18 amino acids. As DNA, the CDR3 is TGCGCCAGCAGCCAAGGGTCGGGGGAGAAAGGCTCCTACAATGAGCAGTTCTTC. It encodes CASSQGSGEKGSYNEQFF.

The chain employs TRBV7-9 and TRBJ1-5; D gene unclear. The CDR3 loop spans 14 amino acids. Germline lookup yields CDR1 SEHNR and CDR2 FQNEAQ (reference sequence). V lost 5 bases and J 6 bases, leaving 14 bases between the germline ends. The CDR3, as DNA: TGTGCCAGCAGCCCCCAGAGGGAGGGTCAGCCCCAGCATTTT. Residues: CASSPQREGQPQHF.

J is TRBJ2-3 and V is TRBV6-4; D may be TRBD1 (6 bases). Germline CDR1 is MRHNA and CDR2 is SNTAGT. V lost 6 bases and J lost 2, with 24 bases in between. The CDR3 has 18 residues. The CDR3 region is CASRATGLRPPTTDTQYF. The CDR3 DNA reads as TGTGCCAGCAGAGCGACAGGCCTGAGGCCCCCAACCACAGATACGCAGTATTTT.